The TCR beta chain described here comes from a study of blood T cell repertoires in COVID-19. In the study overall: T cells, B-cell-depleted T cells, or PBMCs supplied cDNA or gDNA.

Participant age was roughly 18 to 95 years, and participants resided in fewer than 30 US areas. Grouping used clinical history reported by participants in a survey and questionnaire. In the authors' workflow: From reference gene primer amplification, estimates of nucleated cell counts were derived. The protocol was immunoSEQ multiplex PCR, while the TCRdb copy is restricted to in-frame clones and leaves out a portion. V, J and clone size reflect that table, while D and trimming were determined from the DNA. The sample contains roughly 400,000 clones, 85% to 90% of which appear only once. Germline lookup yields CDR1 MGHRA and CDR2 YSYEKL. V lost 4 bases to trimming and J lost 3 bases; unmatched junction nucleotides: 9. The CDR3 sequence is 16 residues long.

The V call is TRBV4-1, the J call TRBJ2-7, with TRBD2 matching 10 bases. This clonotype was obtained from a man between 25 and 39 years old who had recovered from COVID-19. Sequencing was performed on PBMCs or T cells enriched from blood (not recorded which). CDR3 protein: CASSPRTSGYVYEQYF. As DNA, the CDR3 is TGCGCCAGCAGCCCCCGGACTAGCGGCTATGTCTACGAGCAGTACTTC.